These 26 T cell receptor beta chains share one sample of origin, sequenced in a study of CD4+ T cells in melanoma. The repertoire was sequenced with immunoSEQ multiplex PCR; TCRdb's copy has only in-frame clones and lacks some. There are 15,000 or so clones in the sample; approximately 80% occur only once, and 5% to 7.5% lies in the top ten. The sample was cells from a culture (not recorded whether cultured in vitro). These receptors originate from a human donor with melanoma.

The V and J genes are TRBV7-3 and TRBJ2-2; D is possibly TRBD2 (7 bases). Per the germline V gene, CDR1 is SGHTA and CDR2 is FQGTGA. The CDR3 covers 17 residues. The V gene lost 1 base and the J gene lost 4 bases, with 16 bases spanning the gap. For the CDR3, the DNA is TGTGCCAGCAGCTTAAGAGGCGGGGGCGTGGGCACCGGGGAGCTGTTTTTT. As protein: CASSLRGGGVGTGELFF.

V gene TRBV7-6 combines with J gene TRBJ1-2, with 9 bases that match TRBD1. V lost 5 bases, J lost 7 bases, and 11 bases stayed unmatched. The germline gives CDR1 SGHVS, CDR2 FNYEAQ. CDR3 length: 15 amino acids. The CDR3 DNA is TGTGCCAGCAGCCAGACCGGACAGGGGACTTCTGGCTACACCTTC. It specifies CASSQTGQGTSGYTF.

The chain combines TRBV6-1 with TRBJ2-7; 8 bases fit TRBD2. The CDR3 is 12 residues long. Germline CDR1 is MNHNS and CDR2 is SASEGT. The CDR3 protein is CISGDLSYEQYF. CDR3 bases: TGTATTAGCGGGGACCTGTCCTACGAGCAGTACTTC.

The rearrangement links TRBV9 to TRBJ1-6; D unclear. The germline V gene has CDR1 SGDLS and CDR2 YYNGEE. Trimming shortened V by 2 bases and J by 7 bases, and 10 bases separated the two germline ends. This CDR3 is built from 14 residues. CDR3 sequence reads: CASSVLPSNSPLHF. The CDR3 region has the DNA TGTGCCAGCAGCGTTCTTCCCTCGAATTCACCCCTCCACTTT.

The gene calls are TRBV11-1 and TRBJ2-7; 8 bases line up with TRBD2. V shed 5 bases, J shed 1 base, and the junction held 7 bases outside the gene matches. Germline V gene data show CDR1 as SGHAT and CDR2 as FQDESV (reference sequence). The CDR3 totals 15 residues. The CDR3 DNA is TGTGCCAGCAGCCCATCTCTAGCGGGTTCCTACGAGCAGTACTTC. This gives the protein CASSPSLAGSYEQYF. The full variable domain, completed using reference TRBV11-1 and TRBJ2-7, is EAEVAQSPRYKITEKSQAVAFWCDPISGHATLYWYRQILGQGPELLVQFQDESVVDDSQLPKDRFSAERLKGVDSTLKIQPAELGDSAMYLCASSPSLAGSYEQYFGPGTRLTVT.

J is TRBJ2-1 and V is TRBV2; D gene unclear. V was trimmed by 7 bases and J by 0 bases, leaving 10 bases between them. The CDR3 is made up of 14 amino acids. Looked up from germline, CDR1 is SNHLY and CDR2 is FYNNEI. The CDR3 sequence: CASIRPSSYNEQFF. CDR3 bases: TGTGCCAGCATACGTCCCAGCTCCTACAATGAGCAGTTCTTC.

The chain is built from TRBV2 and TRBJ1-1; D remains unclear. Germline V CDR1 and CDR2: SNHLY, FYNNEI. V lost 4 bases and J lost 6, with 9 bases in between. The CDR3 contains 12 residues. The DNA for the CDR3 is TGTGCCAGCAGTGTCGGCCAGTCTGAAGCTTTCTTT. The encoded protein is CASSVGQSEAFF.

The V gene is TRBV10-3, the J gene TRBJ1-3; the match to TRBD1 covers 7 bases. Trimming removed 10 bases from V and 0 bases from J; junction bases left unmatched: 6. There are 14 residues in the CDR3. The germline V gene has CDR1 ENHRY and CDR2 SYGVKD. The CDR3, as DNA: TGTGCCACCGGACAGGAGACCTCTGGAAACACCATATATTTT. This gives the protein CATGQETSGNTIYF.

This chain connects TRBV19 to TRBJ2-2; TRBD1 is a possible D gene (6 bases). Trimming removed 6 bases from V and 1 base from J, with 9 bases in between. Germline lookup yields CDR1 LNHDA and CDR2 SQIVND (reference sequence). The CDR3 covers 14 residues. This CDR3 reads CASRGGKNTGELFF. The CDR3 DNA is TGTGCCAGTAGAGGGGGTAAGAACACCGGGGAGCTGTTTTTT. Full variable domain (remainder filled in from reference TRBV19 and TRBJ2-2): DGGITQSPKYLFRKEGQNVTLSCEQNLNHDAMYWYRQDPGQGLRLIYYSQIVNDFQKGDIAEGYSVSREKKESFPLTVTSAQKNPTAFYLCASRGGKNTGELFFGEGSRLTVL.

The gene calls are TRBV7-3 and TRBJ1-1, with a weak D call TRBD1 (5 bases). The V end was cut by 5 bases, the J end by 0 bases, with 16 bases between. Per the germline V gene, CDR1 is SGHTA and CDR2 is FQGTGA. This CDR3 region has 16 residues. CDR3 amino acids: CASSPEGRRMNTEAFF. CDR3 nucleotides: TGTGCCAGCAGCCCAGAGGGGAGAAGAATGAACACTGAAGCTTTCTTT.

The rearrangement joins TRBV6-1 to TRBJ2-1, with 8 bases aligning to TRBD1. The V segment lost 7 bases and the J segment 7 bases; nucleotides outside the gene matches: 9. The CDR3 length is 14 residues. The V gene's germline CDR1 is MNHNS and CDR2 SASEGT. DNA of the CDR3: TGTGCCAGCAAGTCGGACAGGGCTTGGAATGAGCAGTTCTTC. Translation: CASKSDRAWNEQFF.

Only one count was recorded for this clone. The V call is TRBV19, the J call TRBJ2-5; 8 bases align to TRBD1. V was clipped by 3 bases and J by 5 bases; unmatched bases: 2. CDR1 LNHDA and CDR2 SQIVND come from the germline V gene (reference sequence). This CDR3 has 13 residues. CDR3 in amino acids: CASSIHRGETQYF. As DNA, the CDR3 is TGTGCCAGTAGTATTCACAGGGGGGAGACCCAGTACTTC.

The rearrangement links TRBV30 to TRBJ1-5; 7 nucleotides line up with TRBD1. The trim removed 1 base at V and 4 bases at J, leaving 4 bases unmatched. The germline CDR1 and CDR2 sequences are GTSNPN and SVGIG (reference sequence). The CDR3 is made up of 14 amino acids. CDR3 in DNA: TGTGCCTGGAGTGGGGGACAGACAAATCAGCCCCAGCATTTT. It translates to CAWSGGQTNQPQHF. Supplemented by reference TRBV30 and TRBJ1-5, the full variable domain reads SQTIHQWPATLVQPVGSPLSLECTVEGTSNPNLYWYRQAAGRGLQLLFYSVGIGQISSEVPQNLSASRPQDRQFILSSKKLLLSDSGFYLCAWSGGQTNQPQHFGDGTRLSIL.

The CDR3 nucleotides read TGTGCCAGCAGCTCTATCTACCTGTCGGAGGGTACCCAAGAGACCCAGTACTTC. Translation gives CASSSIYLSEGTQETQYF. The chain couples TRBV11-2 to TRBJ2-5, with D possibly being TRBD2 (6 bases). V was pared by 4 bases and J by 1 base, with 22 bases between. This CDR3 is 18 amino acids long. Germline V gene sequence: CDR1 SGHAT, CDR2 FQNNGV.

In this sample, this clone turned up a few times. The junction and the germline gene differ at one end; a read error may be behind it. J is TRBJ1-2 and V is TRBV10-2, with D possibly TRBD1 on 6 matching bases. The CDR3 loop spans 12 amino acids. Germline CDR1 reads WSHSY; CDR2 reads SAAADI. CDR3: CATTTGLAGYAF. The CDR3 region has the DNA TGCGCCACCACGACAGGACTGGCTGGCTACGCCTTC.

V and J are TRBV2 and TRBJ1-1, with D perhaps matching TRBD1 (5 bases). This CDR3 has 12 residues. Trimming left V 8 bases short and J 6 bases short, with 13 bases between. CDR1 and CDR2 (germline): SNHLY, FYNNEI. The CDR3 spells CASQRGPAEAFF. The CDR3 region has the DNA TGTGCCAGCCAGAGGGGACCCGCTGAAGCTTTCTTT.

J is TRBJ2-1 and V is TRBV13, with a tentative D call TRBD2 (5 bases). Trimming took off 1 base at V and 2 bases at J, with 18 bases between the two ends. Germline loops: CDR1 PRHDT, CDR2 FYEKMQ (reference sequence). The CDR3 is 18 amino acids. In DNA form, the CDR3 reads TGTGCCAGCAGCTTAGACCCCTCCGTATTCGGGGCCTACAATGAGCAGTTCTTC. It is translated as CASSLDPSVFGAYNEQFF.

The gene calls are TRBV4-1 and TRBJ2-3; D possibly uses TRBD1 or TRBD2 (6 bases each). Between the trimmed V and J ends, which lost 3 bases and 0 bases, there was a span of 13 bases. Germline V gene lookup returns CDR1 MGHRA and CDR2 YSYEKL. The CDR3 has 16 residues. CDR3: CASSQGGTGSTDTQYF. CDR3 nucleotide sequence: TGCGCCAGCAGCCAGGGAGGTACAGGGAGCACAGATACGCAGTATTTT.

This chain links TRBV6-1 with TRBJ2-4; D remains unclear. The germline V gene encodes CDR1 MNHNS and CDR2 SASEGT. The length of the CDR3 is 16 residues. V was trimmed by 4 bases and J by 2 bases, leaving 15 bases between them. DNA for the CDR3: TGTGCCAGCAGTGTAAGTAGTAGGGTAACCAAAAACATTCAGTACTTC. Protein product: CASSVSSRVTKNIQYF.

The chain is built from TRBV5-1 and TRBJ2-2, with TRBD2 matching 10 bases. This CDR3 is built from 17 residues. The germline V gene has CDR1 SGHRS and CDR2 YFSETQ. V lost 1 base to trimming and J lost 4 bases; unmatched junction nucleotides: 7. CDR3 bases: TGCGCCAGCAGCTTGCAGCGGGGGGGCGGAGGCACCGGGGAGCTGTTTTTT. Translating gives CASSLQRGGGGTGELFF. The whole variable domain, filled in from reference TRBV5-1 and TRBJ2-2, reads KAGVTQTPRYLIKTRGQQVTLSCSPISGHRSVSWYQQTPGQGLQFLFEYFSETQRNKGNFPGRFSGRQFSNSRSEMNVSTLELGDSALYLCASSLQRGGGGTGELFFGEGSRLTVL.

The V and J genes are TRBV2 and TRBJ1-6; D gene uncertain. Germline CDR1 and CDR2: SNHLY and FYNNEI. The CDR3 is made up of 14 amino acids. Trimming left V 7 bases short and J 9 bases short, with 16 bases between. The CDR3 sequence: CASTGLARGSPLHF. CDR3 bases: TGTGCCAGCACCGGGCTCGCCCGGGGTTCACCCCTCCACTTT.

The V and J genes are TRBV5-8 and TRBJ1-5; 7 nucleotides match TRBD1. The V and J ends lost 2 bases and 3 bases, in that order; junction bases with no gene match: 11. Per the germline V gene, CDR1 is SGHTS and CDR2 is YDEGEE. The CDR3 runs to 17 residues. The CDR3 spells CASSFYMWQGVNQPQHF. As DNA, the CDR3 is TGTGCCAGCAGCTTTTACATGTGGCAGGGGGTCAATCAGCCCCAGCATTTT.

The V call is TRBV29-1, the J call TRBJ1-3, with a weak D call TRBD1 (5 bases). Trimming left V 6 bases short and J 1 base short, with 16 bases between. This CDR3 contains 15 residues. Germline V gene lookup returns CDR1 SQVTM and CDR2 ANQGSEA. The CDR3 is CSVDGGRGSGNTIYF. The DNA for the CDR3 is TGCAGCGTGGACGGGGGACGTGGGTCTGGAAACACCATATATTTT.

CDR3 coding DNA: TGTGCCAGTAGTATGACGGGGGCAAGTCAGCCCCAGCATTTT. Translation: CASSMTGASQPQHF. V usage is TRBV19 and J usage is TRBJ1-5; TRBD1 is a possible D gene (6 bases). Per germline, CDR1 LNHDA and CDR2 SQIVND (reference sequence). CDR3 length: 14 amino acids. The ends were cut back, 3 bases at V and 6 bases at J, with 12 bases in the middle.

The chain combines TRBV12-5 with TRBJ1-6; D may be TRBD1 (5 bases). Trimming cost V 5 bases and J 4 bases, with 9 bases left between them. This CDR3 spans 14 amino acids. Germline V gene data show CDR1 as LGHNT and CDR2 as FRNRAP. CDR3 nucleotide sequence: TGTGCTAGTGGTAGGCAGGGTTATAATTCACCCCTCCACTTT. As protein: CASGRQGYNSPLHF.

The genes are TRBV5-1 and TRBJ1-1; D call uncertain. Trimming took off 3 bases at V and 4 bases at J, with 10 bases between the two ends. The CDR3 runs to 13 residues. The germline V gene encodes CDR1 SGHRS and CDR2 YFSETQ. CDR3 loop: CASSWSGPTEAFF. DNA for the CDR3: TGCGCCAGCAGCTGGTCGGGTCCCACTGAAGCTTTCTTT.